This T cell receptor beta chain derives from a study of blood T cell repertoires in COVID-19. Study-wide background: The United States, Italy and Spain were the sources of the acute and convalescent COVID-19 samples. The cDNA or gDNA used as material had been derived from T cells, B-cell-depleted T cells, or PBMCs.

A single count supports this clone. The CDR3 totals 14 residues. Per the germline V gene, CDR1 is LNHNV and CDR2 is YYDKDF (reference sequence). V lost 1 base and J lost 6, with 13 bases in between. As originally analysed: How many nucleated cells were present was estimated from reference gene primer amplification. TCRdb keeps only in-frame clones here, not all; method: immunoSEQ multiplex PCR. V, J and clone size derive from that table, while D and trimming were established from the DNA sequence. The data show 60,000 to 70,000 clones, 70% to 90% seen once. This chain uses TRBV15 with TRBJ2-7, with a possible D match to TRBD1 (5 bases). Sequencing input: peripheral blood. This sequence originates from a man aged 50-59 years with active COVID-19. The CDR3 loop reads CATSRGGDSGEQYF. CDR3 nucleotide sequence: TGTGCCACCAGCAGAGGAGGAGACAGTGGCGAGCAGTACTTC.